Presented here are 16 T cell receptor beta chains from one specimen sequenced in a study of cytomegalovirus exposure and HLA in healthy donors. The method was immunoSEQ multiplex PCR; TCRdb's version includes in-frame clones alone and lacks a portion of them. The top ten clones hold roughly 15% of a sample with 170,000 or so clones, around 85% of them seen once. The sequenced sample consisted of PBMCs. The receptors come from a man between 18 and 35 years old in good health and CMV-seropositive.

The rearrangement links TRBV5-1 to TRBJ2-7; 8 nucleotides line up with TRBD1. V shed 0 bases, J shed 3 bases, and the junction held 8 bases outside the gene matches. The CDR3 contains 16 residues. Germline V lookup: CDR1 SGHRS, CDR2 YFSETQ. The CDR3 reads CASSLAPGQEIYEQYF. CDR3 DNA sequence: TGCGCCAGCAGCTTGGCCCCGGGACAGGAGATCTACGAGCAGTACTTC.

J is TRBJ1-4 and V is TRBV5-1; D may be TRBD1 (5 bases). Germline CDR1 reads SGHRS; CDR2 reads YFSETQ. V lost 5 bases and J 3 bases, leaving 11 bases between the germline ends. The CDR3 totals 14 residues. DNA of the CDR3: TGCGCCAGCAGTCTAAGGGGCTCTAATGAAAAACTGTTTTTT. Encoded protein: CASSLRGSNEKLFF.

In DNA, the CDR3 is TGTGCCAGCAGCTCCAGGGCTGGAAACACCATATATTTT. As protein: CASSSRAGNTIYF. This rearrangement joins TRBV7-6 to TRBJ1-3, with D tentatively TRBD1 (5 bases). Looked up from germline, CDR1 is SGHVS and CDR2 is FNYEAQ. The CDR3 sequence is 13 residues long. The V end was cut by 4 bases, the J end by 2 bases, with 6 bases between.

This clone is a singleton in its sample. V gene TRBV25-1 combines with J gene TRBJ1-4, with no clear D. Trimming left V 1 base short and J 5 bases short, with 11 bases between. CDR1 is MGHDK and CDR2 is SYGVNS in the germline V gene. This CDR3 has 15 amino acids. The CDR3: CASSESSVLNEKLFF. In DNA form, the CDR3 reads TGTGCCAGCAGTGAATCATCGGTGCTCAATGAAAAACTGTTTTTT. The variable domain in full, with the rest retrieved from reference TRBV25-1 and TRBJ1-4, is EADIYQTPRYLVIGTGKKITLECSQTMGHDKMYWYQQDPGMELHLIHYSYGVNSTEKGDLSSESTVSRIRTEHFPLTLESARPSHTSQYLCASSESSVLNEKLFFGSGTQLSVL.

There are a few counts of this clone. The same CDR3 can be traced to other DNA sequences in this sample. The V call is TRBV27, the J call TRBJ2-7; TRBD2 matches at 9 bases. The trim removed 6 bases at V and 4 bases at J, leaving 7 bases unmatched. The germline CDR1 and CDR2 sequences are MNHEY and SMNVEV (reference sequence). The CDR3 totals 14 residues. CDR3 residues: CASSPGLAAYEQYF. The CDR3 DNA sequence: TGTGCCAGCAGCCCGGGACTAGCCGCATACGAGCAGTACTTC.

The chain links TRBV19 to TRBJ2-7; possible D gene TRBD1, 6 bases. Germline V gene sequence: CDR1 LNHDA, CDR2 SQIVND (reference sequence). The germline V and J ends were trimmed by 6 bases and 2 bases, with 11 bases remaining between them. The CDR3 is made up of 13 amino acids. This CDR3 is CASSPGQTYEQYF. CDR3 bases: TGTGCCAGTAGCCCAGGACAGACCTACGAGCAGTACTTC.

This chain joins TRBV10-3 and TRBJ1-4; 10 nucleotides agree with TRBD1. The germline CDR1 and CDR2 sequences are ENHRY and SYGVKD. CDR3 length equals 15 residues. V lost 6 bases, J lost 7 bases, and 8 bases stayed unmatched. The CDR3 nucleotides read TGTGCCATCAGCTCCAAGGGACAGGGGAGTGAAAAACTGTTTTTT. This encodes CAISSKGQGSEKLFF.

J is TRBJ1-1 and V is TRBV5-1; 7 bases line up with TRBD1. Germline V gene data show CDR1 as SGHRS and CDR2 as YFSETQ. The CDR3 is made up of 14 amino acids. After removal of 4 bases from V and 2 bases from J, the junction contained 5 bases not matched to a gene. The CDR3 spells CASSRDSTNTEAFF. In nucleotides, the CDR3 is TGCGCCAGCAGCCGGGACAGCACCAACACTGAAGCTTTCTTT.

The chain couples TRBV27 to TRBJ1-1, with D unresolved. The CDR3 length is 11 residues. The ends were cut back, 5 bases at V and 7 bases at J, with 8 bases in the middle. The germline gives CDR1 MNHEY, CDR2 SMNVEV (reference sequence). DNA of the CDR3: TGTGCCAGCAGTCTAAACGGTGAAGCTTTCTTT. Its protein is CASSLNGEAFF.

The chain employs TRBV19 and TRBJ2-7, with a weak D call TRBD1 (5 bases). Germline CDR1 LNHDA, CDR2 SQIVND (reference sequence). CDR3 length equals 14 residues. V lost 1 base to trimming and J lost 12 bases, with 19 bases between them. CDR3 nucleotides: TGTGCCAGTAGTATAGCAGGGTTACAGGTCCGGCGGTACTTC. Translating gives CASSIAGLQVRRYF.

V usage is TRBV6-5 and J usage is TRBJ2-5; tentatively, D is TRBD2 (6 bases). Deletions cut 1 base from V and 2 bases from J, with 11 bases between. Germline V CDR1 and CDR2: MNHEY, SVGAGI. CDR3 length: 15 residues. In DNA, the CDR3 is TGTGCCAGCAGTTACTTAGGAGGGCGACAAGAGACCCAGTACTTC. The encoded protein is CASSYLGGRQETQYF.

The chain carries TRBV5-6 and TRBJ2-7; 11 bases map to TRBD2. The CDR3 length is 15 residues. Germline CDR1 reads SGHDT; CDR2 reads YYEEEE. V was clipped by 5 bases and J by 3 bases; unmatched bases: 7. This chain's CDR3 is CASSKPGLADYEQYF. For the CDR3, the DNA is TGTGCCAGCAGTAAACCGGGACTAGCGGACTACGAGCAGTACTTC.

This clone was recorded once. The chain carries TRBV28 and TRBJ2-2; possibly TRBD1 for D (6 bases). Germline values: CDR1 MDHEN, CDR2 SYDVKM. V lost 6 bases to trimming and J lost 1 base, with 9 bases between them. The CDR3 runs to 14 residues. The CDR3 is CASRQGRNTGELFF. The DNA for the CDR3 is TGTGCCAGCAGACAGGGACGGAACACCGGGGAGCTGTTTTTT.

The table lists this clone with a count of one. CDR3 protein: CASSPWGGVNEQYF. The CDR3 nucleotides read TGCGCCAGCAGCCCCTGGGGGGGAGTGAACGAGCAGTACTTC. The chain has TRBV5-1 and TRBJ2-7; 7 bases match TRBD2. Germline V gene sequence: CDR1 SGHRS, CDR2 YFSETQ. After removal of 4 bases from V and 5 bases from J, the junction contained 9 bases not matched to a gene. The CDR3 is made up of 14 amino acids. Using reference TRBV5-1 and TRBJ2-7 for the parts outside the CDR3, the full variable domain is KAGVTQTPRYLIKTRGQQVTLSCSPISGHRSVSWYQQTPGQGLQFLFEYFSETQRNKGNFPGRFSGRQFSNSRSEMNVSTLELGDSALYLCASSPWGGVNEQYFGPGTRLTVT.

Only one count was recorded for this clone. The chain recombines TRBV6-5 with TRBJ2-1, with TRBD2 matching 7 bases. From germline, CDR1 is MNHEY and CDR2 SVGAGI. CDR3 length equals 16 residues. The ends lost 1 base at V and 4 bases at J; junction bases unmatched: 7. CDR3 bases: TGTGCCAGCAGTTACTATGAGCGGGGACCTTACAATGAGCAGTTCTTC. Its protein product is CASSYYERGPYNEQFF.

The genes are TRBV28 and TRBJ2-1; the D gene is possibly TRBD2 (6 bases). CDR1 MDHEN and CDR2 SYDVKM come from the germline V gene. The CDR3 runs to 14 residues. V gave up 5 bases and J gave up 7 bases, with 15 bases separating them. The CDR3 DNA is TGTGCCAGCAGTCTACACCCGGGAGAGAATGAGCAGTTCTTC. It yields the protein CASSLHPGENEQFF.